This entry lists 20 T cell receptor beta chains sequenced from one sample in a study of metastatic and nonmetastatic thyroid tumors. All patients reached thyroid surgery having received no treatment beforehand. TCRdb re-analyzed the PCR reads through MiXCR. The sample gives approximately 37,000 clones, approximately 16% of which show up once; under 20% is in the top ten. Sequencing used blood. These receptor sequences come from a male donor with papillary thyroid cancer or a benign thyroid nodule (not recorded which). Some clones in this sample may be carry-over from other donors' samples.

Many counts were recorded for this clone. The rearrangement links TRBV30 to TRBJ1-3; D is unclear. The CDR3 has 15 amino acids. V was clipped by 3 bases and J by 2 bases, with 14 bases between them. CDR1 is GTSNPN and CDR2 is SVGIG in the germline V gene (reference sequence). The CDR3: CAWSDLETTGNTIYF. As DNA, the CDR3 is TGTGCCTGGAGCGACTTAGAGACCACTGGAAACACCATATATTTT.

V and J are TRBV11-2 and TRBJ2-7; a weak D match, TRBD2 (5 bases). Trimming took 5 bases from V and 7 from J, leaving 24 bases between them. In germline, CDR1 is SGHAT, CDR2 FQNNGV. The CDR3 length is 16 residues. The CDR3 here is CASSARAVEVFREQYF. The CDR3, as DNA: TGTGCCAGCAGCGCCCGGGCGGTGGAGGTCTTTAGGGAGCAGTACTTC.

This clone occurred many times. The chain combines TRBV11-1 with TRBJ2-1; either TRBD1 or TRBD2 may fit D (5 bases each). Trimming removed 9 bases from V and 1 base from J, with 22 bases in between. Germline CDR1 and CDR2: SGHAT and FQDESV (reference sequence). CDR3 length: 17 amino acids. CDR3 residues: CARPHRTDSLSYNEQFF. The CDR3 bases are TGTGCCAGACCGCACAGGACTGACTCTCTTTCCTACAATGAGCAGTTCTTC.

A word on this clone: The junction and the germline gene differ at one end; a read error may be behind it. The chain couples TRBV15 to TRBJ2-4, with 8 bases fitting TRBD2. CDR1 is LNHNV, CDR2 YYDKDF, per germline (reference sequence). The CDR3 is made up of 18 amino acids. The CDR3: CATSRGLDSGKAKNIHYF. CDR3 nucleotide sequence: TGTGCCACCAGCAGAGGTCTAGATAGCGGGAAGGCCAAAAACATTCATTACTTC.

Concerning this clone: Just one base apart from a much larger clone, this may be a read error. V and J are TRBV4-2 and TRBJ2-3; D is undetermined. V was shortened by 6 bases and J by 1 base, with 11 bases between the two germline ends. The CDR3 runs 14 residues. Germline V lookup: CDR1 LGHNA, CDR2 YNFKEQ. The CDR3 region has the DNA TGTGCCAGCAGACAACGAAGCGGCACAGATACGCAGTATTTT. Translating it yields CASRQRSGTDTQYF.

Note on this clone: Given a much more abundant clone one base away, this may be a read error. Other DNA sequences within the sample encode an identical CDR3. The chain couples TRBV5-4 to TRBJ2-7; 12 nucleotides align to TRBD2. Germline V gives CDR1 SGHNT, CDR2 YYREEE (reference sequence). The junction had 6 bases not matched to a gene; V was cut back by 4 bases and J by 4 bases. This CDR3 comprises 15 residues. The CDR3 DNA is TGTGCCAGCAGCCCCGGACTAGCGGGACTATACGAGCAGTACTTC. Its translation is CASSPGLAGLYEQYF.

In its sample, this clone was seen many times. This rearrangement joins TRBV20-1 to TRBJ2-1; 12 bases match TRBD1. The germline CDR1 and CDR2 sequences are DFQATT and SNEGSKA (reference sequence). There are 15 residues in the CDR3. V gave up 6 bases and J gave up 7 bases; unmatched junction bases: 10. CDR3 DNA: TGCAGTGCCACATCCGGGACAGGGGGCAGAAATGAGCAGTTCTTC. It codes for CSATSGTGGRNEQFF.

This clone was seen many times. This rearrangement joins TRBV7-9 to TRBJ2-7; D might be TRBD2 (6 bases). The CDR3 is 13 residues long. V was trimmed by 5 bases and J by 7 bases, leaving 15 bases between them. Germline V gene sequence: CDR1 SEHNR, CDR2 FQNEAQ (reference sequence). The DNA of the CDR3 is TGTGCCAGCAGCGCAAGAAGCGGGTTAGAGCAGTACTTC. It encodes CASSARSGLEQYF.

This clone was seen more than once but under ten times. V is TRBV28 and J is TRBJ2-7; a possible D gene is TRBD2 (6 bases). Trimming stripped 4 bases from V and 0 bases from J, with 10 bases between. Germline CDR1 is MDHEN and CDR2 is SYDVKM. CDR3 length: 14 amino acids. Here the CDR3 DNA reads TGTGCCAGCAGTTACGGGGGAAGCTCCTACGAGCAGTACTTC. It translates to CASSYGGSSYEQYF.

This clone came up many times. The V call is TRBV2, the J call TRBJ2-3, with 8 bases identical to TRBD1. The germline V gene encodes CDR1 SNHLY and CDR2 FYNNEI. The CDR3 is made up of 16 amino acids. Trimming at V came to 3 bases and at J to 2 bases, leaving 7 bases not matched to a gene. CDR3 sequence (DNA): TGTGCCAGCAGTGAGGCGGACAGGGTGGTCACAGATACGCAGTATTTT. Translation gives CASSEADRVVTDTQYF.

This clone was seen repeatedly, ten times or more. V is TRBV5-1 and J is TRBJ2-1; no clear D. V was shortened by 6 bases and J by 5 bases, with 18 bases between the two germline ends. CDR1 and CDR2 (germline): SGHRS, YFSETQ. The CDR3 loop spans 15 amino acids. CDR3 region: CASTSDGEINNEQFF. In nucleotides, the CDR3 is TGCGCCAGCACCTCGGATGGGGAAATAAACAATGAGCAGTTCTTC.

The chain has TRBV20-1 and TRBJ2-3; 9 bases map to TRBD2. Looked up from germline, CDR1 is DFQATT and CDR2 is SNEGSKA (reference sequence). The CDR3 sequence is 17 residues long. V was pared by 6 bases and J by 1 base, with 14 bases of the junction left unmatched. The DNA for the CDR3 is TGCAGTGCCCCTCATTTGGCGGGAGGGCCGGGCACAGATACGCAGTATTTT. Its protein is CSAPHLAGGPGTDTQYF.

There are many counts of this clone. This chain uses TRBV18 with TRBJ2-7; D is perhaps TRBD1 (6 bases). Deletions cut 4 bases from V and 2 bases from J, with 12 bases between. Germline CDR1 and CDR2: KGHSH and LQKENI. The CDR3 is made up of 14 amino acids. The CDR3 loop is CASSRQGSTYEQYF. The CDR3 bases are TGTGCCAGCTCACGCCAGGGGTCGACCTACGAGCAGTACTTC.

This clone was picked up a small number of times. The CDR3 spells CASSSRGSGRFGAKNIQYF. The CDR3 DNA follows: TGTGCCAGCAGCTCCCGAGGTAGCGGGAGATTCGGTGCCAAAAACATTCAGTACTTC. The rearrangement joins TRBV5-6 to TRBJ2-4, with 9 positions matching TRBD2. The CDR3 contains 19 residues. Germline V gene lookup returns CDR1 SGHDT and CDR2 YYEEEE. With V trimmed by 3 bases and J by 1 base, 14 bases remained unmatched.

The V call is TRBV7-2, the J call TRBJ2-1; 10 nucleotides align to TRBD1. Germline V gene lookup returns CDR1 SGHTA and CDR2 FQGNSA. There are 14 residues in the CDR3. Trimming cost V 4 bases and J 13 bases; bases outside gene matches: 10. The CDR3, as DNA: TGTGCCAGCAGCTCGGGGACAGGGGTCCCTTATCAGTTCTTC. It specifies CASSSGTGVPYQFF. The full variable domain, completed using reference TRBV7-2 and TRBJ2-1, is GAGVSQSPSNKVTEKGKDVELRCDPISGHTALYWYRQSLGQGLEFLIYFQGNSAPDKSGLPSDRFSAERTGGSVSTLTIQRTQQEDSAVYLCASSSGTGVPYQFFGPGTRLTVL.

This clone was seen more than once but under ten times. At one end, the junction sequence differs from germline, possibly due to a read error. The chain is built from TRBV6-6 and TRBJ2-3; 13 bases fit TRBD2. This CDR3 comprises 16 residues. CDR1 and CDR2 from the germline V gene are MNHNY and SVGAGI (reference sequence). For the CDR3, the DNA is TGTGCCAGCAGTCTACAGACTAGCGGGAGGACAGATACGAAGTATTTT. Translation: CASSLQTSGRTDTKYF.

In the case of this clone: This may be a read error, as it is one base from a much larger clone. The chain carries TRBV3-1 and TRBJ2-1, with 8 bases lining up with TRBD1. The CDR3 runs to 16 residues. Germline V gene lookup returns CDR1 LGHDT and CDR2 YNNKEL (reference sequence). The CDR3 is CARSQDGTGGTYEQFF. DNA of the CDR3: TGTGCCAGAAGCCAAGATGGCACAGGGGGTACGTATGAGCAGTTCTTC.

This clone was seen only a few times. The V gene is TRBV7-9, the J gene TRBJ1-2, with 7 bases aligning to TRBD1. Germline CDR1 reads SEHNR; CDR2 reads FQNEAQ (reference sequence). Germline trimming cut 7 bases from V and 10 bases from J; bases unmatched to any gene: 6. This CDR3 contains 11 residues. In DNA, the CDR3 is TGTGCCAGCATCAGACAGGGAATCTACACCTTC. This codes for CASIRQGIYTF.

Ten or more counts support this clone. V is TRBV3-1 and J is TRBJ1-1, with TRBD1 as a possible D gene (6 bases). V lost 2 bases and J lost 1, with 11 bases in between. Germline V gene sequence: CDR1 LGHDT, CDR2 YNNKEL (reference sequence). CDR3 length: 15 residues. In DNA, the CDR3 is TGTGCCAGCAGCCAATCCGGGACACCGAACACTGAAGCTTTCTTT. Its translation is CASSQSGTPNTEAFF.

The rearrangement joins TRBV9 to TRBJ2-3, with TRBD2 identical over 10 bases. The CDR3 has 16 residues. Trimming at V came to 4 bases and at J to 0 bases, leaving 5 bases not matched to a gene. Germline lookup yields CDR1 SGDLS and CDR2 YYNGEE. The DNA for the CDR3 is TGTGCCAGCAGCTCTACTAGCGGGACAAGCACAGATACGCAGTATTTT. Protein product: CASSSTSGTSTDTQYF.